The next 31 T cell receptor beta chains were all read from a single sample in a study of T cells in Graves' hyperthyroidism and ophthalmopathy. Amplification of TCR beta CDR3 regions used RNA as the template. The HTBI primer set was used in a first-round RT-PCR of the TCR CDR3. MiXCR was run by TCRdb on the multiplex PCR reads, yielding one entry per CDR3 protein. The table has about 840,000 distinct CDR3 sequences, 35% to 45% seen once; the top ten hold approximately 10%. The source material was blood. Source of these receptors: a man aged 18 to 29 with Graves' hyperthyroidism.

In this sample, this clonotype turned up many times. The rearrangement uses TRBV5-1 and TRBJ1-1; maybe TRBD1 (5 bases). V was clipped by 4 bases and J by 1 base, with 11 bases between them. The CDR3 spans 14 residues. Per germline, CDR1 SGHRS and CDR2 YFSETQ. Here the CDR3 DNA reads TGCGCCAGCAGCAGGGACGGCCGGAACACTGAAGCTTTCTTT. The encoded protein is CASSRDGRNTEAFF.

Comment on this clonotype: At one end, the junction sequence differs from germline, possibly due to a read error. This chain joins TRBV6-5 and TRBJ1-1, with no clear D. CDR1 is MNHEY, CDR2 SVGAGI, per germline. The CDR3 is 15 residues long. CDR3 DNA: TGTGCCGGCAGTTACTCGAAGGGAGGGAACACTGAAGCTTTCTTT. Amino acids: CAGSYSKGGNTEAFF.

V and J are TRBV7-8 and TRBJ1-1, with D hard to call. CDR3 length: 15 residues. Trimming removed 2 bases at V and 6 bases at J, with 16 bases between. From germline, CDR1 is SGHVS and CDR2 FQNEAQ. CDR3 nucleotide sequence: TGTGCCAGCAGCTTATTGGAAGAGGGTTTTGCTGAAGCTTTCTTT. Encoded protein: CASSLLEEGFAEAFF. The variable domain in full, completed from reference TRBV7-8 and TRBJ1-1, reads GAGVSQSPRYKVAKRGQDVALRCDPISGHVSLFWYQQALGQGPEFLTYFQNEAQLDKSGLPSDRFFAERPEGSVSTLKIQRTQQEDSAVYLCASSLLEEGFAEAFFGQGTRLTVV.

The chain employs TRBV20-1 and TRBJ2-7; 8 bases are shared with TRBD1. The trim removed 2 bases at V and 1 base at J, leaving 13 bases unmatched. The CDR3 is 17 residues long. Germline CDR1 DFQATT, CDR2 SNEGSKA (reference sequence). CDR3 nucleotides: TGCAGTGCTAGACTTCAAACCGGGACAGGCCCTTCCTACGAGCAGTACTTC. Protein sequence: CSARLQTGTGPSYEQYF.

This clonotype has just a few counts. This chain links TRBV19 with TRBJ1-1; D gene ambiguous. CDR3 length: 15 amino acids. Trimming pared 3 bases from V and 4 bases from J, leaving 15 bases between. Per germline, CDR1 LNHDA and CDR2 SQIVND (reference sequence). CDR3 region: CASSIGFAGGTEAFF. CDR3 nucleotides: TGTGCCAGTAGTATTGGGTTTGCCGGAGGCACTGAAGCTTTCTTT.

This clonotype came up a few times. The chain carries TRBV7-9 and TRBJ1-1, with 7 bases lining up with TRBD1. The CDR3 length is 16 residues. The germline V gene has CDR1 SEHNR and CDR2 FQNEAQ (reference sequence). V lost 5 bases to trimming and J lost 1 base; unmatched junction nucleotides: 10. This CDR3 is CASSQSTTGRNTEAFF. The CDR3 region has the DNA TGTGCCAGCAGCCAGAGTACGACAGGGAGGAACACTGAAGCTTTCTTT.

The CDR3 spells CASSYSSGVGNTIYF. CDR3 bases: TGTGCCAGCAGTTACTCTTCAGGGGTAGGAAACACCATATATTTT. This chain joins TRBV6-6 and TRBJ1-3; TRBD1 is a possible D gene (6 bases). Per germline, CDR1 MNHNY and CDR2 SVGAGI (reference sequence). The CDR3 is 15 residues long. Trimming removed 0 bases at V and 4 bases at J, with 10 bases between.

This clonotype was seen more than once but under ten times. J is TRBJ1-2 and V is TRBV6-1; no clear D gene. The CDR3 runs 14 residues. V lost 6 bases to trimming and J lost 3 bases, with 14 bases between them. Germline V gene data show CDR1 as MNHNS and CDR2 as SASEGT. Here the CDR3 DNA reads TGTGCCAGCAGGGCCAGTGGGGATTACTATGGCTACACCTTC. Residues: CASRASGDYYGYTF.

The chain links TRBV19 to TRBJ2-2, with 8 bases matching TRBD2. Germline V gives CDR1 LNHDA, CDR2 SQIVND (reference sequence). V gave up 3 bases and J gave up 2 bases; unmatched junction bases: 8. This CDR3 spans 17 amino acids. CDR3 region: CASSIITSGANTGELFF. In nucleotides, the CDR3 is TGTGCCAGTAGTATTATAACTAGCGGAGCTAACACCGGGGAGCTGTTTTTT.

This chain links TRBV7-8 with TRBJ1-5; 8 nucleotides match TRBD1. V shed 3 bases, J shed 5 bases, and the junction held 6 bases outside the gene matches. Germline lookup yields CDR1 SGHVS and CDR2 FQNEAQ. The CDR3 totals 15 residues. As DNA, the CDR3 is TGTGCCAGCAGCTTTCCCGGGACAGGTTATCAGCCCCAGCATTTT. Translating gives CASSFPGTGYQPQHF.

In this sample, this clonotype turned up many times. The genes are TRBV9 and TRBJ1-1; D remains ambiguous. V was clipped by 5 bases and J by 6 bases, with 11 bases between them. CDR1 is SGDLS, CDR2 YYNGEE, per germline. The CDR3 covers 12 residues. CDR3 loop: CASSAGGAEAFF. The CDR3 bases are TGTGCCAGCAGTGCGGGTGGGGCTGAAGCTTTCTTT.

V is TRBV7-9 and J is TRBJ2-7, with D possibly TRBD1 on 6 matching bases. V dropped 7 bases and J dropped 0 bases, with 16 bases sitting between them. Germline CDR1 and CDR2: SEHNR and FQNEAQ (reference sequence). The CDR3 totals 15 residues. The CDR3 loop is CASNTHRANSYEQYF. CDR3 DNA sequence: TGTGCCAGCAACACCCACAGGGCGAACTCCTACGAGCAGTACTTC.

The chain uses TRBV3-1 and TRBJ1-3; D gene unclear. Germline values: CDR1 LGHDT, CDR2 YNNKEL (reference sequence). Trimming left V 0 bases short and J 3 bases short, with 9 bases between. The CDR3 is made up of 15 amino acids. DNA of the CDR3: TGTGCCAGCAGCCAAGAAGTTCAGGTTGGAAACACCATATATTTT. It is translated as CASSQEVQVGNTIYF. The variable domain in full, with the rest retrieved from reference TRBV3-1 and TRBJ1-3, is DTAVSQTPKYLVTQMGNDKSIKCEQNLGHDTMYWYKQDSKKFLKIMFSYNNKELIINETVPNRFSPKSPDKAHLNLHINSLELGDSAVYFCASSQEVQVGNTIYFGEGSWLTVV.

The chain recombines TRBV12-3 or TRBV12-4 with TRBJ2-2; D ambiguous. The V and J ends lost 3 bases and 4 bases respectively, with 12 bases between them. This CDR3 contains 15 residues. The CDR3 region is CASSFAERGTGELFF. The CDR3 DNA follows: TGTGCCAGCAGTTTCGCCGAGCGTGGCACCGGGGAGCTGTTTTTT.

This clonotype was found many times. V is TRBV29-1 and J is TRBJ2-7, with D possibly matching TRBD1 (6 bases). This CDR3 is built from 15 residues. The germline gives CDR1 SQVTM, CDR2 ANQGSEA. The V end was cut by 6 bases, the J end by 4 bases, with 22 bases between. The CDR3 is CSVRQGKYPGYEQYF. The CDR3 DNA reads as TGCAGCGTCCGGCAGGGGAAGTATCCGGGATACGAGCAGTACTTC.

CDR3 nucleotide sequence: TGTGCCAGGCTTTCCACAGGGGGCAACGGGGAGCTGTTTTTT. Translated: CARLSTGGNGELFF. This chain links TRBV19 with TRBJ2-2; TRBD1 agrees at 9 bases. The CDR3 covers 14 residues. After removal of 9 bases from V and 7 bases from J, the junction contained 9 bases not matched to a gene. Germline V gene lookup returns CDR1 LNHDA and CDR2 SQIVND (reference sequence).

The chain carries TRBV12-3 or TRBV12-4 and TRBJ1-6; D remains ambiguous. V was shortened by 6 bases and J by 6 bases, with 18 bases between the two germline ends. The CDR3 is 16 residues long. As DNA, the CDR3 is TGTGCCAGCAGACCCGGTGGACTCGTAATTAATTCACCCCTCCACTTT. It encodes CASRPGGLVINSPLHF.

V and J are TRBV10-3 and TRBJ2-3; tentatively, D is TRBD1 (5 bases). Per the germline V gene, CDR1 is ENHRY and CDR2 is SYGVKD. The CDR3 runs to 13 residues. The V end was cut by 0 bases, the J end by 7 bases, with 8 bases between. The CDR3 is CAISESRENTQYF. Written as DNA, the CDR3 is TGTGCCATCAGTGAGTCCAGGGAAAATACGCAGTATTTT.

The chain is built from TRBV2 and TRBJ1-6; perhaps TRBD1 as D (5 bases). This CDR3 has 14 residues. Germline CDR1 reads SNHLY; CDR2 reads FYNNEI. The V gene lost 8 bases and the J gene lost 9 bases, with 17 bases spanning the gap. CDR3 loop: CASGSGTEGSPLHF. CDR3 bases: TGTGCCAGCGGAAGTGGGACCGAGGGTTCACCCCTCCACTTT.

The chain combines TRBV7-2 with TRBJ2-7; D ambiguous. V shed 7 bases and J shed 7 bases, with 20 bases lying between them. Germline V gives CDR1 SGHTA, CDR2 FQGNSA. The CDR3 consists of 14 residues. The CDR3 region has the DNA TGTGCCAGCACCAACCCGGGCAGCCTGGGAGAGCAGTACTTC. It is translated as CASTNPGSLGEQYF.

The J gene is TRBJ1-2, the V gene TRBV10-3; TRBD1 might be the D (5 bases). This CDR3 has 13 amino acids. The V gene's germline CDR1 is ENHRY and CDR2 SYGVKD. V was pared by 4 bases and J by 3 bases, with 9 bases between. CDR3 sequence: CAISGQRDYGYTF. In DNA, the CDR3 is TGTGCCATCAGTGGACAGAGAGACTATGGCTACACCTTC.

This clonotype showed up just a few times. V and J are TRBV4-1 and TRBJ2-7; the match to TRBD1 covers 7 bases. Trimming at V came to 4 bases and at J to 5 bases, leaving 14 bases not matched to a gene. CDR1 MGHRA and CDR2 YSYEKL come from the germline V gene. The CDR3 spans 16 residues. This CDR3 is CASSLRQTGKYDEQYF. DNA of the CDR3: TGCGCCAGCAGCCTCCGACAGACAGGGAAATACGACGAGCAGTACTTC.

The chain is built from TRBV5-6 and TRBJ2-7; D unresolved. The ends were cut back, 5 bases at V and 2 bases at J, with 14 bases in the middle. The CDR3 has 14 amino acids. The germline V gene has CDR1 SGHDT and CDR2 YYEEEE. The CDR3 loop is CASRKGSMPYEQYF. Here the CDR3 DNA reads TGTGCCAGCAGAAAGGGAAGCATGCCCTACGAGCAGTACTTC. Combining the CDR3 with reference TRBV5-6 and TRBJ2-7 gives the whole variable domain DAGVTQSPTHLIKTRGQQVTLRCSPKSGHDTVSWYQQALGQGPQFIFQYYEEEERQRGNFPDRFSGHQFPNYSSELNVNALLLGDSALYLCASRKGSMPYEQYFGPGTRLTVT.

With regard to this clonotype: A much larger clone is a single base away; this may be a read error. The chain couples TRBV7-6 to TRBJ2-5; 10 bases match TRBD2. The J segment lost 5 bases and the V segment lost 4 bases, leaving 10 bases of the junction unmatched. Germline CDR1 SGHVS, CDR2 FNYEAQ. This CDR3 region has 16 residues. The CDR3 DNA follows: TGTGCCAGCAGCTCACCCGGGACTAGCGTGTCCGAGACCCAGTACTTC. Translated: CASSSPGTSVSETQYF.

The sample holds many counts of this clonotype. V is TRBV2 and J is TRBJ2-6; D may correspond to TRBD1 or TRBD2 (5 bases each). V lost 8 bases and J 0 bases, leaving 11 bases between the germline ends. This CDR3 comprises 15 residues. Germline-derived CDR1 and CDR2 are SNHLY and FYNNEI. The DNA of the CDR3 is TGTGCCAGCTTGGGACCGAGCTCTGGGGCCAACGTCCTGACTTTC. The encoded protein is CASLGPSSGANVLTF.

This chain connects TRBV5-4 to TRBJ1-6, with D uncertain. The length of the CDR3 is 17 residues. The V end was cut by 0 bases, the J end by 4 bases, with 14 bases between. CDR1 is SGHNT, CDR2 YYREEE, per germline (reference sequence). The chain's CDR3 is CASSLVGTAAYNSPLHF. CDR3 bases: TGTGCCAGCAGCTTGGTCGGTACAGCAGCTTATAATTCACCCCTCCACTTT. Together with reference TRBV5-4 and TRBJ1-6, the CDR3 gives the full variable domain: ETGVTQSPTHLIKTRGQQVTLRCSSQSGHNTVSWYQQALGQGPQFIFQYYREEENGRGNFPPRFSGLQFPNYSSELNVNALELDDSALYLCASSLVGTAAYNSPLHFGNGTRLTVT.

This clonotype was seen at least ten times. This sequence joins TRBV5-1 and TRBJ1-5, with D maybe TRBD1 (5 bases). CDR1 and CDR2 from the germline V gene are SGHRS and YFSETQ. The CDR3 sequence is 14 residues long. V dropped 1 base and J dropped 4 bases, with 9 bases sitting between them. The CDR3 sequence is CASSLIGGNQPQHF. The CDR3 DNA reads TGCGCCAGCAGCTTGATCGGGGGGAATCAGCCCCAGCATTTT. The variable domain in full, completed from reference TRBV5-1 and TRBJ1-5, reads KAGVTQTPRYLIKTRGQQVTLSCSPISGHRSVSWYQQTPGQGLQFLFEYFSETQRNKGNFPGRFSGRQFSNSRSEMNVSTLELGDSALYLCASSLIGGNQPQHFGDGTRLSIL.

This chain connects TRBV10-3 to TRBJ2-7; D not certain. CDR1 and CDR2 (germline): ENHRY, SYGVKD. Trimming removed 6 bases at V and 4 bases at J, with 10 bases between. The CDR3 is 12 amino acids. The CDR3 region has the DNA TGTGCCATCAGGGCAATCGGGTACGAGCAGTACTTC. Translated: CAIRAIGYEQYF.

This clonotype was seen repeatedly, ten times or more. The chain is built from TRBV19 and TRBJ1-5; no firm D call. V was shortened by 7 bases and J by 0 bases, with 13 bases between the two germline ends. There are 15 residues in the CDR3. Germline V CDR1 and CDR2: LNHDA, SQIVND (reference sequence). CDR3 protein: CASKGGEYSNQPQHF. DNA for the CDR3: TGTGCCAGTAAGGGAGGAGAGTATAGCAATCAGCCCCAGCATTTT. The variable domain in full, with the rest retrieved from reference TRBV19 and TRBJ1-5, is DGGITQSPKYLFRKEGQNVTLSCEQNLNHDAMYWYRQDPGQGLRLIYYSQIVNDFQKGDIAEGYSVSREKKESFPLTVTSAQKNPTAFYLCASKGGEYSNQPQHFGDGTRLSIL.

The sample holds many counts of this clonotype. The CDR3 reads CSAASGLETQYF. CDR3 in DNA: TGCAGTGCGGCTAGCGGACTAGAGACCCAGTACTTC. The V and J genes are TRBV20-1 and TRBJ2-5, with 7 bases matching TRBD2. Germline CDR1 and CDR2: DFQATT and SNEGSKA (reference sequence). This CDR3 has 12 amino acids. V lost 6 bases and J lost 4; bases outside the gene matches: 5.

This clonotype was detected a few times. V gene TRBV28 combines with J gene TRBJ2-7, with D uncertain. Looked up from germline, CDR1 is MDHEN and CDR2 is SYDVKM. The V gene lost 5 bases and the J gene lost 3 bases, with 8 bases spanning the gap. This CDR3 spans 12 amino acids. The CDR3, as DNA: TGTGCCAGCAGTCCGGGCCACTACGAGCAGTACTTC. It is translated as CASSPGHYEQYF.